This T cell receptor (beta chain) appears in the sequencing data of a study of OX40 agonist ivuxolimab in advanced cancers. Whole-study context: Partial responses were observed in three patients, of whom one had hepatocellular carcinoma and two had cutaneous melanoma.

The trim removed 4 bases at V and 13 bases at J, leaving 9 bases unmatched. The CDR3 covers 13 residues. Germline V gene data show CDR1 as MDHEN and CDR2 as SYDVKM. Sequencing was performed with immunoSEQ multiplex PCR; in TCRdb, only in-frame clones are kept and a portion is missing. The table shows roughly 60,000 clones, with around 85% occurring only once. The sequence came from an adult with an advanced solid tumor such as melanoma, head and neck, liver or kidney cancer. This chain uses TRBV28 with TRBJ1-4, with 7 bases fitting TRBD1. The material was CD4+ or CD8+ T cells sorted from blood, obtained in a trial of the OX40 agonist ivuxolimab. The CDR3 spells CASSSTGSVLLFF. In DNA, the CDR3 is TGTGCCAGCAGTTCGACAGGGTCGGTACTACTGTTTTTT.